This entry concerns a single TCR beta chain. The antigen is undetermined. This specimen comes from a study of response to subunit inactivated influenza vaccine. Study-wide results and limits: The authors offered the suggestion that each seasonal influenza vaccination recruits few new T cells.

The CDR3 is 12 residues long. V lost 9 bases and J lost 0, with 9 bases in between. TCRdb reanalysed the RT-PCR reads using MiXCR and keeps one entry per CDR3 protein. Among more than 150,000 distinct CDR3 sequences, around 10% were seen once, and the ten largest hold around 33%. The material sequenced was CD8+ T cells sorted from PBMCs, taken about 23 months after vaccination. The chain combines TRBV12-3 or TRBV12-4 with TRBJ2-7, with no clear D. The source of this sequence is a man aged 50 to 69 who received an inactivated influenza vaccine. The CDR3 loop reads CASAWSSYEQYF. The CDR3, as DNA: TGTGCCAGTGCGTGGAGCTCCTACGAGCAGTACTTC.